A selection of T cell receptor beta chains follows, all from one sample in a study of T cells in localized non-small cell lung cancer. Using immunoSEQ multiplex PCR, the repertoire was profiled, and TCRdb retains in-frame clones only, with some absent. The table includes around 48,000 clones, 70% to 80% detected once. The source material was peripheral blood, sampled before any cancer treatment. The receptor source for this set is a man aged 40-75 years with stage I squamous cell lung carcinoma. Both conserved end residues are part of each CDR3. Each record gives: V gene, D gene, J gene, CDR3 DNA, CDR3 protein. D genes are given only for firm matches.

V: TRBV14; D: TRBD2; J: TRBJ2-4; DNA: TGTGCCAGCAGCCAACGCGGGGGATACAAAAACATTCAGTACTTC; CDR3: CASSQRGGYKNIQYF
V: TRBV7-9; D: TRBD1; J: TRBJ1-1; DNA: TGTGCCAGCAGCCCAACCGGGACAGGTGAAGCTTTCTTT; CDR3: CASSPTGTGEAFF
V: TRBV10-3; D: .; J: TRBJ2-7; DNA: TGTGCCATCAGTGATGCGAGTCTGAGCTCCTACGAGCAGTACTTC; CDR3: CAISDASLSSYEQYF
V: TRBV7-2; D: .; J: TRBJ1-2; DNA: TGTGCCAGCAGCTTACAGGGCCTGAGAGGCTACACCTTC; CDR3: CASSLQGLRGYTF
V: TRBV5-4; D: .; J: TRBJ2-4; DNA: TGTGCCAGCAGCTTGTTACAGGGTTCGGCGTCCAAAAACATTCAGTACTTC; CDR3: CASSLLQGSASKNIQYF
V: TRBV10-2; D: TRBD1; J: TRBJ1-5; DNA: TGCGCCAGCGGGACAGGGGAGAATCAGCCCCAGCATTTT; CDR3: CASGTGENQPQHF
V: TRBV7-9; D: .; J: TRBJ2-3; DNA: TGTGCCAGCAGCCGACTCCCCCGCACAGATACGCAGTATTTT; CDR3: CASSRLPRTDTQYF
V: TRBV19; D: .; J: TRBJ1-4; DNA: TGTGCCAGTAGTTCTCGTTTCCATGAAAAACTGTTTTTT; CDR3: CASSSRFHEKLFF
V: TRBV7-3; D: .; J: TRBJ1-6; DNA: TGTGCCAGCAGCTCCCGGTCGGGATCTGGGTCACCCCTCCACTTT; CDR3: CASSSRSGSGSPLHF
V: TRBV14; D: .; J: TRBJ2-2; DNA: TGTGCCAGCAGCCCCTCGGCTCTGCTCGCCGGGGAGCTGTTTTTT; CDR3: CASSPSALLAGELFF
V: TRBV11-3; D: .; J: TRBJ2-3; DNA: TGTGCCAGCAGCCACTCTACTAGCACAGATACGCAGTATTTT; CDR3: CASSHSTSTDTQYF
V: TRBV7-9; D: .; J: TRBJ2-1; DNA: TGTGCCAGCAGCCTGACGGCATCCTACAATGAGCAGTTCTTC; CDR3: CASSLTASYNEQFF
V: TRBV28; D: .; J: TRBJ2-5; DNA: TGTGCCAGCAGTTCCTATCAGGGGTTTCAAGAGACCCAGTACTTC; CDR3: CASSSYQGFQETQYF
V: TRBV9; D: .; J: TRBJ2-1; DNA: TGTGCCAGCAGCGAACCCGGGACAATGCAGTTCTTC; CDR3: CASSEPGTMQFF
V: TRBV6-6; D: .; J: TRBJ1-5; DNA: TGTGCCAGCAGCGAGGGGGTTCTTCAGCCCCAGCATTTT; CDR3: CASSEGVLQPQHF
V: TRBV11-1; D: TRBD2; J: TRBJ2-3; DNA: TGTGCCAGCAGCTGGGCCTTGGGTAGCGGGGGCACAGATACGCAGTATTTT; CDR3: CASSWALGSGGTDTQYF
V: TRBV5-6; D: .; J: TRBJ2-7; DNA: TGTGCCAGCGGCAGTTCAGGACTCTCGCCCCCGTACTTC; CDR3: CASGSSGLSPPYF